This T cell receptor (beta chain) was documented in a study of CD8 T cells in Susac syndrome. The CDR3 loop spans 16 amino acids. Germline V gene lookup returns CDR1 DFQATT and CDR2 SNEGSKA (reference sequence). TEMRA cells were FACS-enriched, and CD8+ and CD4+ T cells were isolated negatively. RNA, at roughly 0.5 to 1 ug, was reverse transcribed with random hexamers. TCRdb ran MiXCR on the immunoSEQ multiplex PCR reads and lists one entry per CDR3 protein. The sample lists roughly 120,000 distinct CDR3 sequences; 90% to 95% were seen once. The sequenced material came from CD8+ T cells from PBMCs. The sequence was obtained from a human donor with multiple sclerosis. The chain links TRBV20-1 to TRBJ2-3; D may be TRBD1 or TRBD2 (9 bases each). CDR3 loop: CQTGGGIAGDTDTQYF. CDR3 coding DNA: TGCCAGACAGGGGGTGGAATAGCGGGGGACACAGATACGCAGTATTTT.